These 19 T cell receptor beta chains share one sample of origin, sequenced in a study of cytomegalovirus exposure and HLA in healthy donors. PCR employed 60 Vbeta and 13 Jbeta primers. TCRdb's table, derived via immunoSEQ multiplex PCR, lists solely in-frame clones and lacks some. The sample carries about 180,000 clones, 70% to 85% recorded once. Sequences were obtained from PBMCs. All receptors come from a man aged 18 to 29 in good health and CMV-seronegative.

This sequence joins TRBV18 and TRBJ2-7; D is possibly TRBD1 (7 bases). The CDR3 loop spans 15 amino acids. CDR1 is KGHSH and CDR2 is LQKENI in the germline V gene. Between the trimmed V and J ends, which lost 5 bases and 6 bases, there was a span of 20 bases. In DNA, the CDR3 is TGTGCCAGCTCATCCGCGGGACAGACAGAAGGCGAGCAGTACTTC. Its protein product is CASSSAGQTEGEQYF.

The V and J genes are TRBV18 and TRBJ1-2; tentatively, D is TRBD1 (5 bases). Germline values: CDR1 KGHSH, CDR2 LQKENI. The V and J ends lost 2 bases and 2 bases respectively, with 9 bases between them. CDR3 size: 14 residues. The CDR3 region is CASSPKTDNYGYTF. Here the CDR3 DNA reads TGTGCCAGCTCACCAAAGACAGACAACTATGGCTACACCTTC.

V usage is TRBV2 and J usage is TRBJ1-4, with 7 positions matching TRBD1. Germline CDR1 reads SNHLY; CDR2 reads FYNNEI. CDR3 length equals 14 residues. V was pared by 5 bases and J by 4 bases, with 4 bases of the junction left unmatched. The CDR3 sequence: CASSRGQNNEKLFF. The CDR3 DNA sequence: TGTGCCAGCAGTAGGGGACAGAATAATGAAAAACTGTTTTTT. Drawing the rest from reference TRBV2 and TRBJ1-4, the complete variable domain is EPEVTQTPSHQVTQMGQEVILRCVPISNHLYFYWYRQILGQKVEFLVSFYNNEISEKSEIFDDQFSVERPDGSNFTLKIRSTKLEDSAMYFCASSRGQNNEKLFFGSGTQLSVL.

The V call is TRBV7-9, the J call TRBJ1-2, with 9 bases identical to TRBD1. The germline V gene encodes CDR1 SEHNR and CDR2 FQNEAQ (reference sequence). The CDR3 has 13 amino acids. With 5 bases clipped from V and 6 bases from J, the junction kept 4 bases outside the gene matches. The CDR3 coding sequence is TGTGCCAGCAGCCTCGACAGGGGGAATGGCTACACCTTC. As protein: CASSLDRGNGYTF.

The chain employs TRBV7-2 and TRBJ2-7, with TRBD2 identical over 7 bases. The V and J ends lost 0 bases and 1 base, in that order; junction bases with no gene match: 6. The CDR3 extends over 16 amino acids. Looked up from germline, CDR1 is SGHTA and CDR2 is FQGNSA. CDR3 DNA: TGTGCCAGCAGCTTAGCCTCCCTAGCGGTATCCTACGAGCAGTACTTC. Translation: CASSLASLAVSYEQYF.

This clone was picked up one time. This chain links TRBV30 with TRBJ2-7; 7 bases fit TRBD2. V trimming: 3 bases; J trimming: 0 bases; junction bases outside the gene matches: 2. The length of the CDR3 is 13 residues. The germline V gene has CDR1 GTSNPN and CDR2 SVGIG (reference sequence). The CDR3 DNA sequence: TGTGCCTGGAGCGGGACTAACTCCTACGAGCAGTACTTC. It translates to CAWSGTNSYEQYF.

The chain links TRBV27 to TRBJ2-7; 9 nucleotides agree with TRBD1. Germline V gene lookup returns CDR1 MNHEY and CDR2 SMNVEV (reference sequence). This CDR3 is built from 14 residues. Trimming took 2 bases from V and 2 from J; bases not matched to a gene: 1. The CDR3 bases are TGTGCCAGCAGTTTACACAGGGGGCCCTACGAGCAGTACTTC. Translated: CASSLHRGPYEQYF.

This clone has only a few counts. The chain recombines TRBV6-5 with TRBJ1-2; TRBD1 matches at 7 bases. V dropped 7 bases and J dropped 4; count of bases not matched to a gene: 9. Germline loops: CDR1 MNHEY, CDR2 SVGAGI. This CDR3 contains 14 residues. The DNA for the CDR3 is TGTGCCAGCACTTTTCAACAGGGGACCTATGGCTACACCTTC. Translating it yields CASTFQQGTYGYTF.

The chain employs TRBV4-2 and TRBJ2-5, with a tentative D call TRBD2 (5 bases). Germline V lookup: CDR1 LGHNA, CDR2 YNFKEQ. V was clipped by 1 base and J by 7 bases, with 13 bases between them. There are 14 residues in the CDR3. CDR3 in amino acids: CASSQGTARGTQYF. For the CDR3, the DNA is TGTGCCAGCAGCCAAGGGACTGCCCGGGGGACCCAGTACTTC.

This clone was detected a few times. Other DNA sequences in this specimen translate into the identical CDR3. This sequence joins TRBV30 and TRBJ2-3; 12 bases fit TRBD2. The CDR3 loop spans 14 amino acids. CDR1 and CDR2 from the germline V gene are GTSNPN and SVGIG (reference sequence). V was pared by 2 bases and J by 3 bases, with 0 bases of the junction left unmatched. The CDR3 DNA sequence: TGTGCCTGGAGTCTAGCGGGAGGGACAGATACGCAGTATTTT. This encodes CAWSLAGGTDTQYF. Drawing the rest from reference TRBV30 and TRBJ2-3, the complete variable domain is SQTIHQWPATLVQPVGSPLSLECTVEGTSNPNLYWYRQAAGRGLQLLFYSVGIGQISSEVPQNLSASRPQDRQFILSSKKLLLSDSGFYLCAWSLAGGTDTQYFGPGTRLTVL.

The V gene is TRBV5-1, the J gene TRBJ2-2, with TRBD1 identical over 9 bases. The CDR3 has 15 amino acids. From germline, CDR1 is SGHRS and CDR2 YFSETQ. Trimming took 0 bases from V and 9 from J; bases not matched to a gene: 6. CDR3 in amino acids: CASSLAGQGLRELFF. DNA for the CDR3: TGCGCCAGCAGCTTGGCGGGACAGGGTTTAAGGGAGCTGTTTTTT.

This sequence joins TRBV6-5 and TRBJ2-5; 7 bases fit TRBD1. The DNA matches TRBJ2-7 better at its end, which makes the J call doubtful. The CDR3 runs 13 residues. Germline assignment: CDR1 MNHEY and CDR2 SVGAGI. The chain's CDR3 is CASRQGNTYEQYF. The DNA for the CDR3 is TGTGCCAGCAGACAGGGGAATACCTACGAGCAGTACTTC.

The chain employs TRBV30 and TRBJ2-7, with D possibly being TRBD1 (6 bases). Germline lookup yields CDR1 GTSNPN and CDR2 SVGIG (reference sequence). V was trimmed by 0 bases and J by 1 base, leaving 13 bases between them. This CDR3 is 15 amino acids long. In DNA form, the CDR3 reads TGTGCCTGGAGTGTAGGGGGTGGCGGATCCTACGAGCAGTACTTC. Encoded protein: CAWSVGGGGSYEQYF.

This rearrangement joins TRBV28 to TRBJ2-7; 10 bases align to TRBD1. Per the germline V gene, CDR1 is MDHEN and CDR2 is SYDVKM. CDR3 length: 15 residues. J was trimmed by 2 bases and V by 5 bases; bases with no gene match: 6. The CDR3 region is CASSQSGTGAYEQYF. DNA for the CDR3: TGTGCCAGCAGTCAATCCGGGACAGGGGCCTACGAGCAGTACTTC.

The V gene is TRBV15, the J gene TRBJ2-3; 9 nucleotides line up with TRBD1. Per the germline V gene, CDR1 is LNHNV and CDR2 is YYDKDF (reference sequence). Germline trimming cut 2 bases from V and 7 bases from J; bases unmatched to any gene: 10. CDR3 length equals 16 residues. CDR3 loop: CATSRLPGQGIHTQYF. CDR3 nucleotide sequence: TGTGCCACCAGCAGACTACCGGGACAGGGTATCCATACGCAGTATTTT.

A remark on this clone: Other DNA sequences in the sample encode the same CDR3. This chain links TRBV4-1 with TRBJ2-1; TRBD2 matches at 8 bases. V lost 9 bases and J lost 8; bases outside the gene matches: 15. This CDR3 is 15 amino acids long. Germline-derived CDR1 and CDR2 are MGHRA and YSYEKL. The CDR3 is CASRPAGTSPYEQFF. The DNA for the CDR3 is TGCGCCAGTAGACCCGCTGGGACTAGTCCCTATGAGCAGTTCTTC.

This clone was recorded only once. V usage is TRBV4-1 and J usage is TRBJ2-6; 8 bases are shared with TRBD2. This CDR3 comprises 18 residues. Germline loops: CDR1 MGHRA, CDR2 YSYEKL. With V trimmed by 4 bases and J by 4 bases, 12 bases remained unmatched. The DNA of the CDR3 is TGCGCCAGCAGCCCCTCTGGAGCGGGAGTAACCGGGGCCAACGTCCTGACTTTC. It yields the protein CASSPSGAGVTGANVLTF.

CDR3 nucleotide sequence: TGTGCCAGCAGCACCTCTATCACCGGGGAGCTGTTTTTT. This encodes CASSTSITGELFF. This chain uses TRBV5-8 with TRBJ2-2; D unresolved. Germline V gene data show CDR1 as SGHTS and CDR2 as YDEGEE. This CDR3 contains 13 residues. The germline V and J ends were trimmed by 4 bases and 4 bases, with 8 bases remaining between them.

The J gene is TRBJ1-2, the V gene TRBV4-2, with D perhaps matching TRBD1 (5 bases). The V end was cut by 1 base, the J end by 4 bases, with 16 bases between. The CDR3 extends over 16 amino acids. Germline loops: CDR1 LGHNA, CDR2 YNFKEQ. CDR3 nucleotide sequence: TGTGCCAGCAGCCAAGGTGTACAGGTTGATGGCTATGGCTACACCTTC. Its translation: CASSQGVQVDGYGYTF.